The 21 T cell receptor beta chains listed next were all sequenced from one sample in a study of blood T cell repertoires in COVID-19. Only in-frame clones appear in the TCRdb table, and some are missing; sequencing was by immunoSEQ multiplex PCR. The sample holds under 500,000 clones, more than 85% seen once. Material for sequencing was peripheral blood. Receptor source: a woman in her 30s with acute or convalescent COVID-19.

The chain uses TRBV21-1 and TRBJ2-3; TRBD2, the D gene given by the table, was not confirmed from the DNA. TRBV21-1 is a documented pseudogene. The CDR3 runs to 14 residues. CDR3 DNA sequence: TGTGCCAGCAGCGCCTTGGGACTCACAGATACGCAGTATTTT. This gives the protein CASSALGLTDTQYF.

This sequence joins TRBV9 and TRBJ1-4; weak D call: TRBD1 (6 bases). The V end lost 3 bases, the J end lost 7 bases, and 10 bases lay between the germline ends. The CDR3 sequence is 13 residues long. The germline gives CDR1 SGDLS, CDR2 YYNGEE. The CDR3 region is CASSEQGAEKLFF. Written as DNA, the CDR3 is TGTGCCAGCAGCGAACAGGGTGCTGAAAAACTGTTTTTT. Looking up the rest from reference TRBV9 and TRBJ1-4 gives the full variable domain: DSGVTQTPKHLITATGQRVTLRCSPRSGDLSVYWYQQSLDQGLQFLIQYYNGEERAKGNILERFSAQQFPDLHSELNLSSLELGDSALYFCASSEQGAEKLFFGSGTQLSVL.

Worth noting for this clone: One end of the junction varies from germline; a read error may be responsible. The chain joins TRBV2 to TRBJ2-7, with 8 positions matching TRBD1. Germline CDR1 is SNHLY and CDR2 is FYNNEI. The CDR3 runs 14 residues. The CDR3 protein is CASGDTGGIYEQYF. The DNA for the CDR3 is TGTGCCAGCGGTGACACAGGGGGTATTTACGAGCAGTACTTC.

The rearrangement links TRBV30 to TRBJ1-6, with 7 bases identical to TRBD1. After removal of 1 base from V and 10 bases from J, the junction contained 13 bases not matched to a gene. CDR1 is GTSNPN and CDR2 is SVGIG in the germline V gene (reference sequence). This CDR3 has 16 amino acids. The chain's CDR3 is CAWSDLLTGRNSPLHF. For the CDR3, the DNA is TGTGCCTGGAGTGACCTTTTGACAGGGAGGAACTCACCCCTCCACTTT.

Concerning this clone itself: Other nucleotide sequences from this sample produce the same CDR3. The V call is TRBV5-1, the J call TRBJ2-3, with 15 nucleotides matching TRBD2. The junction had 2 bases not matched to a gene; V was cut back by 3 bases and J by 3 bases. The CDR3 runs 16 residues. Germline V gene data show CDR1 as SGHRS and CDR2 as YFSETQ. Here the CDR3 DNA reads TGCGCCAGCAGCTCAGGGACTAGCGGGGGGACAGATACGCAGTATTTT. Translation: CASSSGTSGGTDTQYF.

The V gene is TRBV21-1, the J gene TRBJ2-1; the DNA was not used to check the table's D call, TRBD1. TRBV21-1 is noted as a pseudogene. This CDR3 has 17 residues. For the CDR3, the DNA is TGTGCCAGCAGCAAAGTTGTAAGATTTGGGGACAACGATGAGCAGTTCTTC. Protein sequence: CASSKVVRFGDNDEQFF.

The chain recombines TRBV7-7 with TRBJ2-3; 7 bases align to TRBD1. CDR1 and CDR2 from the germline V gene are SSHAT and FNYEAQ (reference sequence). The CDR3 contains 14 residues. Germline trimming cut 3 bases from V and 6 bases from J; bases unmatched to any gene: 6. The CDR3 region is CASSLTGSRDTQYF. CDR3 DNA sequence: TGTGCCAGCAGCTTGACAGGGTCGCGGGATACGCAGTATTTT.

The rearrangement joins TRBV27 to TRBJ2-2; no definite D call. Germline assignment: CDR1 MNHEY and CDR2 SMNVEV (reference sequence). The V end was cut by 3 bases, the J end by 1 base, with 6 bases between. The CDR3 loop spans 14 amino acids. CDR3 DNA: TGTGCCAGCAGTTTGCGAGGGAACACCGGGGAGCTGTTTTTT. This sequence encodes CASSLRGNTGELFF.

This chain uses TRBV9 with TRBJ1-1; D unresolved. Germline V gene lookup returns CDR1 SGDLS and CDR2 YYNGEE. V shed 2 bases and J shed 1 base, with 9 bases lying between them. The CDR3 loop spans 14 amino acids. The CDR3 sequence: CASSVLGSNTEAFF. CDR3 bases: TGTGCCAGCAGCGTGTTGGGCTCGAACACTGAAGCTTTCTTT.

The chain links TRBV14 to TRBJ2-2; tentatively, D is TRBD1 (6 bases). The germline V and J ends were trimmed by 5 bases and 0 bases, with 16 bases remaining between them. Per the germline V gene, CDR1 is SGHDN and CDR2 is FVKESK. The length of the CDR3 is 17 residues. The CDR3 spells CASSETGHPPNTGELFF. CDR3 bases: TGTGCCAGCAGCGAAACGGGACACCCTCCGAACACCGGGGAGCTGTTTTTT.

This clone was picked up one time. The V gene is TRBV9, the J gene TRBJ1-1; D remains unclear. The V and J ends lost 3 bases and 1 base respectively, with 10 bases between them. CDR3 length: 14 residues. The germline V gene encodes CDR1 SGDLS and CDR2 YYNGEE. The CDR3, as DNA: TGTGCCAGCAGCGAGCTCTCGAGGAACACTGAAGCTTTCTTT. Translating gives CASSELSRNTEAFF.

The gene calls are TRBV5-5 and TRBJ2-7; the D call may be TRBD1 or TRBD2 (6 bases each). The CDR3 runs 14 residues. V was cut by 4 bases and J by 0 bases, with 11 bases left in between. Germline CDR1 reads SGHKS; CDR2 reads YYEKEE (reference sequence). The CDR3 sequence: CASSLGGSSYEQYF. The CDR3, as DNA: TGTGCCAGCAGCCTGGGGGGCAGCTCCTACGAGCAGTACTTC. Based on the CDR3 plus reference TRBV5-5 and TRBJ2-7, the full variable domain is DAGVTQSPTHLIKTRGQQVTLRCSPISGHKSVSWYQQVLGQGPQFIFQYYEKEERGRGNFPDRFSARQFPNYSSELNVNALLLGDSALYLCASSLGGSSYEQYFGPGTRLTVT.

The count of this clone is one. This chain joins TRBV5-8 and TRBJ2-7; TRBD1 agrees at 8 bases. Germline V lookup: CDR1 SGHTS, CDR2 YDEGEE. The V segment lost 3 bases and the J segment 7 bases; nucleotides outside the gene matches: 12. The CDR3 consists of 15 residues. CDR3 DNA: TGTGCCAGCAGCTCGGACGACGGGACAGGTCAAGAGCAGTACTTC. Translation gives CASSSDDGTGQEQYF.

The CDR3 spells CASSRGPYNQPQHF. The CDR3, as DNA: TGTGCCAGCAGCAGGGGACCGTACAATCAGCCCCAGCATTTT. The rearrangement joins TRBV27 to TRBJ1-5; D perhaps matches TRBD1 (6 bases). The germline V gene encodes CDR1 MNHEY and CDR2 SMNVEV (reference sequence). V was pared by 6 bases and J by 3 bases, with 12 bases between. CDR3 length: 14 residues.

J is TRBJ2-3 and V is TRBV4-2, with 11 bases matching TRBD2. The germline V gene encodes CDR1 LGHNA and CDR2 YNFKEQ. With V trimmed by 2 bases and J by 2 bases, 3 bases remained unmatched. CDR3 length: 16 amino acids. The CDR3 DNA sequence: TGTGCCAGCAGCCAACAACTAGCGGGAGCCACAGATACGCAGTATTTT. This encodes CASSQQLAGATDTQYF.

The chain combines TRBV29-1 with TRBJ2-1; 16 bases map to TRBD2. The germline V gene has CDR1 SQVTM and CDR2 ANQGSEA. This CDR3 is 16 amino acids long. Trimming at V came to 4 bases and at J to 6 bases, leaving 6 bases not matched to a gene. Here the CDR3 reads CSVGGTSGGAGNEQFF. For the CDR3, the DNA is TGCAGCGTTGGAGGGACTAGCGGGGGGGCTGGCAATGAGCAGTTCTTC.

The V gene is TRBV28, the J gene TRBJ2-5; TRBD2 agrees at 14 bases. This CDR3 spans 16 amino acids. With 5 bases clipped from V and 4 bases from J, the junction kept 6 bases outside the gene matches. CDR1 and CDR2 from the germline V gene are MDHEN and SYDVKM. The chain's CDR3 is CASSLTSGGAGETQYF. CDR3 sequence (DNA): TGTGCCAGCAGTCTGACTAGCGGGGGGGCAGGAGAGACCCAGTACTTC.

This clone occurred a few times. The chain has TRBV5-6 and TRBJ1-5, with D perhaps TRBD1 (5 bases). Germline CDR1 is SGHDT and CDR2 is YYEEEE. The germline V and J ends were trimmed by 1 base and 1 base, with 12 bases remaining between them. The CDR3 has 16 residues. The DNA for the CDR3 is TGTGCCAGCAGCTTGAAGGGGCGGCGGAGCAATCAGCCCCAGCATTTT. This encodes CASSLKGRRSNQPQHF. Full variable domain (remainder filled in from reference TRBV5-6 and TRBJ1-5): DAGVTQSPTHLIKTRGQQVTLRCSPKSGHDTVSWYQQALGQGPQFIFQYYEEEERQRGNFPDRFSGHQFPNYSSELNVNALLLGDSALYLCASSLKGRRSNQPQHFGDGTRLSIL.

The gene calls are TRBV6-6 and TRBJ2-3; the D gene is possibly TRBD2 (7 bases). The V gene lost 4 bases and the J gene lost 3 bases, with 11 bases spanning the gap. In germline, CDR1 is MNHNY, CDR2 SVGAGI (reference sequence). There are 14 residues in the CDR3. CDR3 sequence: CASSLGGPTDTQYF. Here the CDR3 DNA reads TGTGCCAGCAGTTTGGGGGGGCCGACAGATACGCAGTATTTT.

This clone came up a few times. The genes are TRBV7-3 and TRBJ1-3, with D possibly being TRBD1 (6 bases). Germline CDR1 and CDR2: SGHTA and FQGTGA. V was trimmed by 6 bases and J by 6 bases, leaving 12 bases between them. This CDR3 is 13 amino acids long. Written as DNA, the CDR3 is TGTGCCAGCAGAAGGGAGGGGGTAAACACCATATATTTT. Its protein is CASRREGVNTIYF. Together with reference TRBV7-3 and TRBJ1-3, the CDR3 gives the full variable domain: GAGVSQTPSNKVTEKGKYVELRCDPISGHTALYWYRQSLGQGPEFLIYFQGTGAADDSGLPNDRFFAVRPEGSVSTLKIQRTERGDSAVYLCASRREGVNTIYFGEGSWLTVV.

The rearrangement links TRBV10-2 to TRBJ2-1, with D possibly being TRBD1 (6 bases). Trimming took 6 bases from V and 3 from J, leaving 21 bases between them. The CDR3 sequence is 17 residues long. Germline assignment: CDR1 WSHSY and CDR2 SAAADI. CDR3 amino acids: CASSPVRTESIYNEQFF. The CDR3 bases are TGCGCCAGCAGCCCAGTTAGGACAGAGAGTATCTACAATGAGCAGTTCTTC.